This T cell receptor (beta chain) was obtained from a study of blood T cell repertoires in COVID-19. Profiling relied on immunoSEQ multiplex PCR, and the TCRdb table lists in-frame clones only, not all of them. The repertoire consists of about 310,000 clones, with around 86% occurring once and the leading ten covering 1%. This CDR3 has 15 residues. CDR1 and CDR2 (germline): KGHSH, LQKENI. The V gene lost 0 bases and the J gene lost 8 bases, with 13 bases spanning the gap. Sequencing input: peripheral blood. This TCR came from a man over 45 with active or convalescent COVID-19. J is TRBJ1-4 and V is TRBV18, with a weak D call TRBD1 (6 bases). The CDR3 DNA is TGTGCCAGCTCACCACCAAACAGGGAAGGGGAAAAACTGTTTTTT. Translated, it gives CASSPPNREGEKLFF.